The source of this T cell receptor beta chain is a study of post-analysis software for immune sequencing data. Presence of unique molecular identifiers characterized the TCR beta cDNA libraries. Researchers reported 400,000 to 550,000 cDNA molecules coming from approximately 0.95 to 9.8 million T cells. TCRdb re-called the PCR reads with MiXCR, one entry per CDR3 protein. The profile shows about 400,000 distinct CDR3 sequences, approximately 38% of them singletons. This CDR3 comprises 13 residues. The V and J ends lost 1 base and 4 bases respectively, with 7 bases between them. Study-wide points: Controls had lower frequencies than patients of five TRBV segments, which included TRBV5-6, TRBV5-1 and TRBV20-1. By F measure, strong co-clustering occurred among samples prepared in the same batch.

This clonotype was counted ten times or more. The antigen is undetermined. The sequencing input was blood. This TCR derives from a girl aged 5-17 years with multiple sclerosis. The chain combines TRBV12-3 or TRBV12-4 with TRBJ1-2, with D uncertain. The CDR3 sequence: CASSLGGGYGYTF. Written as DNA, the CDR3 is TGTGCCAGCAGTTTAGGAGGAGGCTATGGCTACACCTTC.